This TCR beta chain was captured by sequencing in a study of blood T cell repertoires in COVID-19. The wider study: There were acute and convalescent COVID-19 samples, and they came from the United States, Italy and Spain. Nucleic acid was either cDNA or gDNA, and it came from T cells, B-cell-depleted T cells, or PBMCs.

Original processing methods: Estimation of nucleated cell counts relied on the amplification of reference gene primers. Profiled with immunoSEQ multiplex PCR; TCRdb holds only in-frame clones, not every one. The V and J calls and clone size were taken over from that table, and D and trimming were inferred from the DNA. The sample has tens of thousands of clones, 82% seen once. V was clipped by 7 bases and J by 2 bases; unmatched bases: 8. The CDR3 has 15 residues. CDR1 is MNHNY, CDR2 SVGAGI, per germline (reference sequence). The specimen sequenced was peripheral blood. The clonotype was recovered from a human donor in a cohort sampled during active COVID-19. The genes are TRBV6-6 and TRBJ2-3; TRBD2 matches at 8 bases. CDR3 protein: CASTRDGGATDTQYF. DNA for the CDR3: TGTGCCAGCACCCGGGACGGGGGGGCCACAGATACGCAGTATTTT.